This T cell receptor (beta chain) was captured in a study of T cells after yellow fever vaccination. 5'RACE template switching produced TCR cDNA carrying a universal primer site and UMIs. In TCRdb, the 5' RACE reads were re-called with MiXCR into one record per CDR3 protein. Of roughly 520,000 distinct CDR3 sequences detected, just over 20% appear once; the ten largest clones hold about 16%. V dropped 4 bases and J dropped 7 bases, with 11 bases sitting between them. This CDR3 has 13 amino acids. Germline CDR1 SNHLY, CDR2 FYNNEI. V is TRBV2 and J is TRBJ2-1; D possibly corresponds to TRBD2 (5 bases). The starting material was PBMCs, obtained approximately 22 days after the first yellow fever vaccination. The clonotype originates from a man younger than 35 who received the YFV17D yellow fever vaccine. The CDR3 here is CASSGLGGNEQFF. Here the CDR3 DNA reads TGTGCCAGCAGTGGGCTAGGAGGAAATGAGCAGTTCTTC. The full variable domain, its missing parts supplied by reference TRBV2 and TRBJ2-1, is EPEVTQTPSHQVTQMGQEVILRCVPISNHLYFYWYRQILGQKVEFLVSFYNNEISEKSEIFDDQFSVERPDGSNFTLKIRSTKLEDSAMYFCASSGLGGNEQFFGPGTRLTVL.